Listed below are T cell receptor beta chains from one sample, sequenced in a study of shared clonotypes between healthy human individuals. Assay used: immunoSEQ multiplex PCR; TCRdb lists only in-frame clones, some missing. This repertoire shows around 530,000 clones, around 80% found once; its top ten account for around 13%. Material for sequencing was PBMCs. The receptors were gathered from a middle-aged woman in good health. Some clones in this sample may be carry-over from other donors' samples. Each CDR3 is given with its conserved first and last residue. The D gene is left open where the match is weak. Some rows mark clone size as missing; the rest say once, few, many or name a class of expanded clone.

>TRBJ1-1|TRBV28|-|-
TGTGCCAGCAGACGTTCGAACACTGAAGCTTTCTTT
CASRRSNTEAFF
>TRBJ2-5|TRBV11-3|-|-
TGTGCCAGCAGCTTAGGGGGTGCAGAGACCCAGTACTTC
CASSLGGAETQYF
>TRBJ2-1|TRBV9|-|-
TGTGCCAGCAGCGTGCTCCCCAGCTCCTACAATGAGCAGTTCTTC
CASSVLPSSYNEQFF
>TRBJ2-7|TRBV10-3|TRBD1|-
TGTGCCATCAGCCGGACAGGGGCCTACGAGCAGTACTTC
CAISRTGAYEQYF
>TRBJ2-5|TRBV30|-|-
TGTGCCTGGAGTGTGGAGGGTTGGGAGACCCAGTACTTC
CAWSVEGWETQYF
>TRBJ2-4|TRBV4-2|-|-
TGTGCCAGCAGCCAAGATCAGTCGGCCCAAGGCATTCAGTACTTC
CASSQDQSAQGIQYF
>TRBJ2-3|TRBV29-1|-|-
TGCAGCGTTGGCCCAGCGGGAGATACGCAGTATTTT
CSVGPAGDTQYF
>TRBJ2-3|TRBV10-2|TRBD2|-
TGCGCCAGCACCCAATCCGCTAGCGGGAGGCTAGCAGATACGCAGTATTTT
CASTQSASGRLADTQYF
>TRBJ1-1|TRBV21-1|-|-
TGTGCCAGCAGCAGGGACATACCCACTGAAGCTTTCTTT
CASSRDIPTEAFF
>TRBJ2-5|TRBV7-9|TRBD1|-
TGTGCCAGCAGCACCCTGGGACAGCCTCAAGAGACCCAGTACTTC
CASSTLGQPQETQYF
>TRBJ2-1|TRBV4-3|-|once
TGCGCCAGCAGCCAAGAGCCAGGGGGGGGGTACAATGAGCAGTTCTTC
CASSQEPGGGYNEQFF
>TRBJ2-5|TRBV2|-|-
TGTGCCAGCAGTGAAAATACCGGTCAAGAGACCCAGTACTTC
CASSENTGQETQYF
>TRBJ2-5|TRBV7-9|-|-
TGTGCCACCCCGGCCGGCGGTCTGGGGCAGGCCCAGTACTTC
CATPAGGLGQAQYF
>TRBJ2-3|TRBV29-1|-|-
TGCAGCGCCGTCATTCTCACTAGCACAGATACGCAGTATTTT
CSAVILTSTDTQYF
>TRBJ2-1|TRBV5-1|TRBD2|few
TGCGCCAGCGGGCCTCTAGCGGGAGGGTACAATGAGCAGTTCTTC
CASGPLAGGYNEQFF
>TRBJ2-1|TRBV4-3|TRBD2|-
TGCGCCAGCAGCCAAGATCCCCTCGGGACTAGAGTCTACAATGAGCAGTTCTTC
CASSQDPLGTRVYNEQFF
>TRBJ1-1|TRBV9|-|-
TGTGCCAGCAGCGTAGGTGGCAGCCTGAACACTGAAGCTTTCTTT
CASSVGGSLNTEAFF
>TRBJ1-5|TRBV7-2|-|few
TGTGCCACCGGGGCGTCCCCAAATCAGCCCCAGCATTTT
CATGASPNQPQHF
>TRBJ2-3|TRBV5-1|TRBD2|-
TGCGCCAGCAGCTTGGGAGCGGGAGACGGCACAGATACGCAGTATTTT
CASSLGAGDGTDTQYF
>TRBJ2-3|TRBV18|-|-
TGTGCCAGCTCAGCAACTCTAGCGACCACAGATACGCAGTATTTT
CASSATLATTDTQYF
>TRBJ2-2|TRBV5-1|-|once
TGCGCCAGCACTTCCCGACAGAGTAACACCGGGGAGCTGTTTTTT
CASTSRQSNTGELFF
>TRBJ2-7|TRBV7-9|-|-
TGTGCCAGCAGCTTAGGCGAGGGAGGCGAGCAGTACTTC
CASSLGEGGEQYF
>TRBJ2-7|TRBV11-2|-|once
TGTGCCAGCAGCTTAGGTGTAGGGCTGTACGAGCAGTACTTC
CASSLGVGLYEQYF
>TRBJ1-1|TRBV6-1|-|-
TGTGCCAGCAGTGGGAGGGTATCGAACACTGAAGCTTTCTTT
CASSGRVSNTEAFF
>TRBJ2-1|TRBV25-1|-|few
TGTGCCAGCAGTGAAGGCGTCAGCTACAATGAGCAGTTCTTC
CASSEGVSYNEQFF
>TRBJ2-5|TRBV19|-|-
TGTGCCAGTAGTATCCCAGGGTTGCAAGAGACCCAGTACTTC
CASSIPGLQETQYF
>TRBJ1-2|TRBV30|TRBD1|once
TGTGCCTGGAGGGGGGACAGGGGCCCCGGTTACACCTTC
CAWRGDRGPGYTF
>TRBJ2-7|TRBV28|-|few
TGTGCCAGCAGTTTTAAGGGGGTCTCCTACGAGCAGTACTTC
CASSFKGVSYEQYF
>TRBJ2-1|TRBV4-2|-|-
TGTGCCAGCAGCCAAGAAATCGGTCGTGAGCAGTTCTTC
CASSQEIGREQFF
>TRBJ1-1|TRBV2|TRBD1|-
TGTGCCAGCACCCGGGACAGGGGGACGAACACTGAAGCTTTCTTT
CASTRDRGTNTEAFF
>TRBJ2-1|TRBV5-1|-|-
TGCGCCAGCCGGACTCAGAGCTCCTACAATGAGCAGTTCTTC
CASRTQSSYNEQFF
>TRBJ2-1|TRBV5-1|-|few
TGCGCCAGCAGGCGGGGACCTCTCAATGAGCAGTTCTTC
CASRRGPLNEQFF
>TRBJ1-1|TRBV10-3|TRBD1|-
TGTGCCACCAGCCCTCCAGGGGGAGATGCTTTCTTT
CATSPPGGDAFF
>TRBJ2-7|TRBV6-1|-|-
TGTGCCAGCAGCCTCTGGGGTATCAACGAGCAGTACTTC
CASSLWGINEQYF
>TRBJ2-5|TRBV28|TRBD2|once
TGTGCCAGCGGAACCGTAGCGGGAGGTGGGTCGAGAGAGACCCAGTACTTC
CASGTVAGGGSRETQYF
>TRBJ2-5|TRBV19|TRBD1|-
TGTGCCAGTAGTACAGGGGGCACCCGGGAGACCCAGTACTTC
CASSTGGTRETQYF
>TRBJ1-5|TRBV7-9|-|-
TGTGCCAGCAGCTACGGGTGGGATCAGCCCCAGCATTTT
CASSYGWDQPQHF
>TRBJ1-1|TRBV28|TRBD1|few
TGTGCCAGCAGTTTATGGAGGACAGGGAAAAACACTGAAGCTTTCTTT
CASSLWRTGKNTEAFF
>TRBJ1-1|TRBV18|-|-
TGTGCCAGCTCACCACCGGGAGGCGGCAGGGTCGCCACTGAAGCTTTCTTT
CASSPPGGGRVATEAFF
>TRBJ1-2|TRBV7-9|TRBD1|-
TGTGCCAGCAGCTTAGGGACAGGGTTGGGCTATGGCTACACCTTC
CASSLGTGLGYGYTF
>TRBJ2-1|TRBV10-1|TRBD2|few
TGCGCCAGCAGGATTCCGGGACTAGCGGCTCTTCTGCAGTTCTTC
CASRIPGLAALLQFF
>TRBJ2-7|TRBV5-1|-|-
TGCGCCAGCAATTCCGGGACAACGTTTGGGGAGCAGTACTTC
CASNSGTTFGEQYF
>TRBJ2-3|TRBV7-3|-|once
TGTGCCAGCAGCCGCCACAACCGACACGGGGCAGATAGTTTCACAGATACGCAGTATTTT
CASSRHNRHGADSFTDTQYF
>TRBJ2-7|TRBV27|-|many
TGTGCCAGCAGTTTAGCCCAGGGACTTGCCCACGAGCAGTACTTC
CASSLAQGLAHEQYF
>TRBJ2-6|TRBV19|-|-
TGTGCTTCCGGGACAACTTACTCTGGGGCCAACGTCCTGACTTTC
CASGTTYSGANVLTF
>TRBJ2-7|TRBV7-2|-|-
TGTGCCAGCGGGGACCGGTACGAGCAGTACTTC
CASGDRYEQYF
>TRBJ2-5|TRBV7-2|TRBD1|-
TGTGCCAGCAGCTCAGGGGGCATTGGGACCCAGTACTTC
CASSSGGIGTQYF
>TRBJ1-5|TRBV29-1|-|-
TGCAGCGTTGGGGAGGATCAGCCCCAGCATTTT
CSVGEDQPQHF
>TRBJ1-2|TRBV18|TRBD1|-
TGTGCCAGCTCACCAAAAACCGGGACAGCACTGGGCTACACCTTC
CASSPKTGTALGYTF
>TRBJ1-5|TRBV28|TRBD1|once
TGTGCCAGCAGGTTGGGCAGGGGGGGTCAGCCCCAGCATTTT
CASRLGRGGQPQHF
>TRBJ2-7|TRBV7-9|-|-
TGTGCCAGCAGCTTAGGGGGGCTCGATGAGCAGTACTTC
CASSLGGLDEQYF
>TRBJ2-3|TRBV29-1|-|-
TGCAGCGTAGTACAGGGTTTCACAGATACGCAGTATTTT
CSVVQGFTDTQYF
>TRBJ2-2|TRBV7-3|TRBD2|-
TGTGCCAGCAGCGCCCGCGGGACTAGCGGGATCGGGGAGCTGTTTTTT
CASSARGTSGIGELFF
>TRBJ2-7|TRBV5-6|-|-
TGTGCCAGCAGCTCGGGACACCTCTACGAGCAGTACTTC
CASSSGHLYEQYF
>TRBJ1-1|TRBV19|-|-
TGTGCCAGTAGAGGCAACAGGGAGGGGTGGCTGAACACTGAAGCTTTCTTT
CASRGNREGWLNTEAFF
>TRBJ2-2|TRBV6-1|-|-
TGTGCCAGCAGTGAAGCGCAGGTTGGTCCCACCGGGGAGCTGTTTTTT
CASSEAQVGPTGELFF
>TRBJ2-7|TRBV7-8|TRBD2|-
TGTGCCAGCAGCTTTCGGGTCCTACGGACTAGCGGGAGCTACGAGCAGTACTTC
CASSFRVLRTSGSYEQYF